These 6 T cell receptor beta chains originate from one sample sequenced in a study of shared clonotypes between healthy human individuals. Using immunoSEQ multiplex PCR, the repertoire was profiled, and TCRdb retains in-frame clones only, with some absent. The top ten clones hold 0.11% of a sample with fewer than 700,000 clones, around 95% of them seen once. Positively selected for CCR7, the CD45RO-negative cells used as naive CD8 cells excluded terminally differentiated effector memory CD45RA+ cells. The sequenced sample consisted of naive CD8+ T cells sorted from blood. These receptors came from a woman between 25 and 40 years old in good health.

The V call is TRBV7-8, the J call TRBJ2-3; D is unclear. Per germline, CDR1 SGHVS and CDR2 FQNEAQ. This CDR3 has 16 residues. V lost 5 bases and J 2 bases, leaving 17 bases between the germline ends. CDR3 loop: CASSHEVRSNTDTQYF. In DNA, the CDR3 is TGTGCCAGCAGCCACGAAGTGCGGTCTAACACAGATACGCAGTATTTT.

This chain connects TRBV27 to TRBJ2-7; D unresolved. The CDR3 is 13 amino acids. The V end lost 0 bases, the J end lost 4 bases, and 7 bases lay between the germline ends. The germline V gene has CDR1 MNHEY and CDR2 SMNVEV (reference sequence). The CDR3 loop reads CASSLSARYEQYF. The CDR3 DNA reads as TGTGCCAGCAGTTTATCAGCCCGATACGAGCAGTACTTC.

The sample holds one count of this clone. The chain is built from TRBV15 and TRBJ1-1, with unresolved D. Germline lookup yields CDR1 LNHNV and CDR2 YYDKDF (reference sequence). The CDR3 has 14 residues. Trimming took 5 bases from V and 1 from J, leaving 11 bases between them. For the CDR3, the DNA is TGTGCCACCAGCCCCCGTCGACAGAACACTGAAGCTTTCTTT. Translated: CATSPRRQNTEAFF.

The chain joins TRBV6-5 to TRBJ1-5, with a tentative D call TRBD1 (5 bases). CDR1 MNHEY and CDR2 SVGAGI come from the germline V gene. There are 14 residues in the CDR3. The V end was cut by 2 bases, the J end by 7 bases, with 12 bases between. The CDR3 nucleotides read TGTGCCAGCAGTTACGGGGGGGGAGGGCAGCCCCAGCATTTT. It is translated as CASSYGGGGQPQHF.

The V call is TRBV6-6, the J call TRBJ1-4; D not resolved. This CDR3 spans 13 amino acids. The V and J ends lost 10 bases and 7 bases respectively, with 16 bases between them. Germline assignment: CDR1 MNHNY and CDR2 SVGAGI (reference sequence). The CDR3 loop is CATRGSGSEKLFF. DNA of the CDR3: TGTGCCACCCGAGGGTCGGGGAGTGAAAAACTGTTTTTT.

This chain uses TRBV27 with TRBJ2-1; the D is unclear. With 1 base removed from V and 9 bases from J, the gap between germline ends came to 7 bases. CDR1 and CDR2 (germline): MNHEY, SMNVEV (reference sequence). The CDR3 length is 12 residues. Written as DNA, the CDR3 is TGTGCCAGCAGTTTATATGGGCGTGAGCAGTTCTTC. This codes for CASSLYGREQFF.